This TCR beta chain was found in a study of Ad26.COV2.S vaccination and SARS-CoV-2 variants. Study information: Donor got 5x10^10 or 1x10^11 viral particles of Ad26.COV2.S.

Treatment: 15 to 20 received Ad26.COV2.S at low or high dose, single or two shots; a few received placebo; per-sample allocation not given. Specimen acquisition occurred on day 63 following the initial vaccine or placebo injection. Looked up from germline, CDR1 is SGHAT and CDR2 is FQNNGV. Losses at the gene ends were 5 bases for V and 7 bases for J; bases not matched to a gene: 8. This CDR3 comprises 14 residues. Assay used: immunoSEQ multiplex PCR; TCRdb lists only in-frame clones, some missing. Of around 270,000 clones listed, around nine tenths are singletons. V gene TRBV11-2 combines with J gene TRBJ1-3; TRBD1 aligns across 7 bases. The clonotype was recovered from a person between 18 and 59 years old who received the Ad26.COV2.S COVID-19 vaccine or a placebo. The sequenced sample was peripheral blood, obtained in a trial of Ad26.COV2.S vaccine versus placebo. CDR3 coding DNA: TGTGCCAGCAGCCCCTGGACAGGAGGGAACACCATATATTTT. It is translated as CASSPWTGGNTIYF.